This T cell receptor beta chain was retrieved from a study of blood T cell repertoires in COVID-19. Study context: Whether acute or convalescent, the COVID-19 samples came from the United States, Italy and Spain. T cells, B-cell-depleted T cells, or PBMCs supplied cDNA or gDNA.

In the original workflow: From reference gene primer amplification, estimates of nucleated cell counts were derived. Produced via immunoSEQ multiplex PCR; TCRdb's table is partial and in-frame only. V, J and clone size were drawn from that table, and D and trimming were deduced from the DNA. The repertoire consists of about 120,000 clones, with about 80% occurring once and the leading ten covering roughly 8%. This CDR3 spans 11 amino acids. V gave up 2 bases and J gave up 8 bases, with 9 bases separating them. Germline V lookup: CDR1 GTSNPN, CDR2 SVGIG (reference sequence). The chain employs TRBV30 and TRBJ1-2, with a possible D match to TRBD1 (6 bases). The sample comprised peripheral blood. This receptor was identified in a middle-aged woman with acute or convalescent COVID-19. The CDR3 region has the DNA TGTGCCTGGAGTCCAGGGGAAGGCTACACCTTC. Translated: CAWSPGEGYTF.